The text below deals with one T cell receptor (beta chain). This entry is derived from a study of shared clonotypes between healthy human individuals. Study-wide context: Donor composition was a couple of women and a few men, aged 18 to 49. CD4 naive and memory got three plates each, CD8 naive two, CD8 memory one.

Assay: immunoSEQ multiplex PCR; the TCRdb copy retains only in-frame clones and omits some. Of hundreds of thousands of clones detected, about 95% appear once; the ten largest clones hold about 0.054%. Donors had no recently reported acute infections or vaccinations and were HIV-negative. Trimming stripped 4 bases from V and 0 bases from J, with 10 bases between. Germline CDR1 reads MNHEY; CDR2 reads SVGAGI. CDR3 length: 15 amino acids. This chain uses TRBV6-5 with TRBJ2-4; tentatively, D is TRBD2 (6 bases). The specimen was naive CD4+ T cells sorted from blood. The sample's subset: CD45RA+ positively selected. The TCR comes from a woman aged 25 to 39 in good health. CDR3 amino acids: CASSSPGLAKNIQYF. CDR3 bases: TGTGCCAGCAGTTCACCGGGACTAGCCAAAAACATTCAGTACTTC.